This T cell receptor (beta chain) was found in a study of blood T cell repertoires in COVID-19. About the research overall: Some COVID-19 samples were acute and others convalescent; all came from the United States, Italy and Spain. PBMCs, B-cell-depleted T cells, or T cells were the source of the cDNA or gDNA that made up the material.

In the authors' workflow: Nucleated cell counts were estimated from reference gene primer amplification. Libraries were prepared by immunoSEQ multiplex PCR; TCRdb keeps only in-frame clonotypes and omits some of them. That table supplies the V and J calls and clone size; D and trimming were determined from the DNA. The table lists tens of thousands of clones, approximately 91% of them singletons. The CDR3 runs 17 residues. Germline CDR1 and CDR2: SGHRS and YFSETQ. V lost 0 bases to trimming and J lost 3 bases, with 15 bases between them. The sequence was obtained from a man between 65 and 79 years old with acute or convalescent COVID-19. The specimen was peripheral blood. This chain uses TRBV5-1 with TRBJ2-2; D possibly corresponds to TRBD2 (6 bases). In DNA, the CDR3 is TGCGCCAGCAGCTTGGATCGACAGAGACTAGACACCGGGGAGCTGTTTTTT. It encodes CASSLDRQRLDTGELFF.